Presented here are 3 T cell receptor beta chains from one specimen sequenced in a study of blood T cell dynamics during melanoma immunotherapy. This table comes from immunoSEQ multiplex PCR, and its TCRdb copy is limited to in-frame clones, with some not included. Found here are about 15,000 clones, roughly 89% of them singletons; the top ten hold roughly 7.1%. Documented time point: week 3, after first cycle of checkpoint inhibitor. The specimen was blood, collected from a patient treated with checkpoint blockade. The receptor source for this set is a human donor with melanoma.

The chain has TRBV28 and TRBJ1-3; no firm D call. The germline V gene encodes CDR1 MDHEN and CDR2 SYDVKM. The CDR3 loop spans 16 amino acids. Between the trimmed V and J ends, which lost 5 bases and 0 bases, there was a span of 14 bases. As DNA, the CDR3 is TGTGCCAGCAGTATCTTACAGTACTTCTCTGGAAACACCATATATTTT. Translation: CASSILQYFSGNTIYF.

This chain links TRBV27 with TRBJ2-7; tentative D call: TRBD2 (5 bases). Trimming took off 3 bases at V and 0 bases at J, with 15 bases between the two ends. Germline CDR1 MNHEY, CDR2 SMNVEV (reference sequence). CDR3 length equals 16 residues. This chain's CDR3 is CASSFSTSGSSYEQYF. The CDR3 DNA follows: TGTGCCAGCAGTTTTTCAACTAGTGGGAGCTCCTACGAGCAGTACTTC.

This rearrangement joins TRBV7-3 to TRBJ2-7; 7 bases are a match to TRBD1. The CDR3 sequence is 16 residues long. Germline CDR1 and CDR2: SGHTA and FQGTGA. The V and J ends lost 5 bases and 0 bases, in that order; junction bases with no gene match: 10. In DNA, the CDR3 is TGTGCCAGCAGCCCCGAGGGGGCGGCCCCCTCCTACGAGCAGTACTTC. Amino acid sequence: CASSPEGAAPSYEQYF.